The clone carrying this T cell receptor beta chain was observed at least ten times. What it binds is not known. The sample belongs to a study of Graves' ophthalmopathy and Graves' hyperthyroidism. About the study: Calling hyperthyroidism stable required that no ophthalmopathy show up within 18 months of follow-up. The study's findings and limits: Most thyroid-expanded clonotypes exceeding 0.001 frequency were also found in blood.

Hyperthyroidism patients were newly diagnosed, under 2 months' duration, aged 18 to 65. The study excluded patients with other autoimmune diseases, uncontrolled infections, pregnancy or lactation. The sequenced template was RNA, covering the TCR beta CDR3 region. First-round RT-PCR employed HTBI primers, with a second-round multiplex PCR after it. TCRdb re-derived calls from the multiplex PCR reads in MiXCR, one entry per CDR3 protein. This table holds approximately 540,000 distinct CDR3 sequences, under 40% found once. CDR1 SEHNR and CDR2 FQNEAQ come from the germline V gene (reference sequence). The CDR3 length is 13 residues. V shed 1 base and J shed 7 bases, with 10 bases lying between them.

The V gene is TRBV7-9, the J gene TRBJ1-2, with D possibly matching TRBD1 (6 bases). Material for sequencing was peripheral blood or thyroid tissue (not recorded which). This clonotype was sampled from an adult man with Graves' hyperthyroidism. The CDR3 DNA reads as TGTGCCAGCAGCTTAGGGACAGATCTTGGCTACACCTTC. It codes for CASSLGTDLGYTF.